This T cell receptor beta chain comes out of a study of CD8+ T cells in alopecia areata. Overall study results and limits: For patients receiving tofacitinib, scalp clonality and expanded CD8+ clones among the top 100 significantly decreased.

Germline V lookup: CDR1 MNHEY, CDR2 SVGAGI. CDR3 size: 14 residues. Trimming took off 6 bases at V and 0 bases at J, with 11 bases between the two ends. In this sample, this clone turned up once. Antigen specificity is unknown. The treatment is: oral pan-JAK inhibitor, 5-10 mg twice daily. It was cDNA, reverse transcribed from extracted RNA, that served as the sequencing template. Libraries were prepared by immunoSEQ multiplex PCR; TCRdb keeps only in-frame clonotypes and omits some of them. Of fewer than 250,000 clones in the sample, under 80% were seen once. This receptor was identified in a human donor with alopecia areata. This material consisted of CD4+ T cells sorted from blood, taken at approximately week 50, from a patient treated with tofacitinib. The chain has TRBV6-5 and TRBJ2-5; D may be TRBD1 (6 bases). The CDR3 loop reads CASRPQGYQETQYF. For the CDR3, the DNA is TGTGCCAGCAGACCTCAGGGGTACCAAGAGACCCAGTACTTC.